The rows below give T cell receptor beta chains drawn from one sample of a study of cytomegalovirus exposure and HLA in healthy donors. Sequencing used immunoSEQ multiplex PCR; TCRdb keeps in-frame clones, though not all of them. This table has fewer than 400,000 clones, 88% appearing once. Sequencing was carried out using PBMCs. Receptors originate from a man aged 25-45 years in good health and CMV-seronegative. CDR3s include the opening cysteine and the closing phenylalanine or tryptophan. Each record gives: CDR3 length, clone size, D gene, J gene, V gene, CDR3 DNA, CDR3 protein. The D gene is left open where the match is weak. Not all rows give a size; the values are once, few, many and, for expanded clones, a class.

CDR3 length: 14; clone size: .; D gene: TRBD1; J gene: TRBJ1-1; V gene: TRBV7-2; CDR3 DNA: TGTGCCAGCAGCCGGGACAGGGGTAAGACTGAAGCTTTCTTT; CDR3 protein: CASSRDRGKTEAFF
CDR3 length: 14; clone size: few; D gene: TRBD1; J gene: TRBJ1-2; V gene: TRBV27; CDR3 DNA: TGTGCCAGCAGTCCTAACAGGGGGCCATATGGCTACACCTTC; CDR3 protein: CASSPNRGPYGYTF
CDR3 length: 16; clone size: .; D gene: .; J gene: TRBJ2-7; V gene: TRBV6-5; CDR3 DNA: .; CDR3 protein: CASSSSGQGKSWEQYF
CDR3 length: 14; clone size: .; D gene: TRBD2; J gene: TRBJ2-5; V gene: TRBV2; CDR3 DNA: TGTGCCAGCAATCGGATGGGGGGAGGGGAGACCCAGTACTTC; CDR3 protein: CASNRMGGGETQYF
CDR3 length: 14; clone size: .; D gene: TRBD1; J gene: TRBJ2-1; V gene: TRBV6-1; CDR3 DNA: TGTGCCAGCACGAACAGGGGGATCTACAATGAGCAGTTCTTC; CDR3 protein: CASTNRGIYNEQFF
CDR3 length: 15; clone size: .; D gene: .; J gene: TRBJ1-2; V gene: TRBV12-5; CDR3 DNA: TGTGCTAGTGGTTTTGACAGGCTGTATCGGGATGGCTACACCTTC; CDR3 protein: CASGFDRLYRDGYTF
CDR3 length: 15; clone size: .; D gene: TRBD1; J gene: TRBJ2-3; V gene: TRBV6-1; CDR3 DNA: TGTGCCAGCAGTGTCGACAGGGACAGCACAGATACGCAGTATTTT; CDR3 protein: CASSVDRDSTDTQYF
CDR3 length: 15; clone size: .; D gene: TRBD1; J gene: TRBJ1-2; V gene: TRBV7-9; CDR3 DNA: TGTGCCAGCAGCACGGGACAGGGGCGTAACTATGGCTACACCTTC; CDR3 protein: CASSTGQGRNYGYTF
CDR3 length: 16; clone size: .; D gene: .; J gene: TRBJ1-5; V gene: TRBV19; CDR3 DNA: TGTGCCAGTAGACCGGGGGGCTCCAATAGCAATCAGCCCCAGCATTTT; CDR3 protein: CASRPGGSNSNQPQHF
CDR3 length: 11; clone size: .; D gene: .; J gene: TRBJ2-5; V gene: TRBV13; CDR3 DNA: TGTGCCAGCAGTCTTCAAGAGACCCAGTACTTC; CDR3 protein: CASSLQETQYF
CDR3 length: 16; clone size: .; D gene: .; J gene: TRBJ2-5; V gene: TRBV7-2; CDR3 DNA: TGTGCCAGCAGCTTAGCGCTCCCAGGGCACCAAGAGACCCAGTACTTC; CDR3 protein: CASSLALPGHQETQYF
CDR3 length: 14; clone size: few; D gene: TRBD2; J gene: TRBJ2-7; V gene: TRBV10-1; CDR3 DNA: TGCGCCAGCAGTGAGCAGAGCGGGGCCAGCGAGCAGTACTTC; CDR3 protein: CASSEQSGASEQYF
CDR3 length: 17; clone size: .; D gene: .; J gene: TRBJ1-2; V gene: TRBV25-1; CDR3 DNA: TGTGCCAGCAGCGGGGACCTGGGGAGGGGTACTAACTATGGCTACACCTTC; CDR3 protein: CASSGDLGRGTNYGYTF
CDR3 length: 12; clone size: .; D gene: .; J gene: TRBJ2-3; V gene: TRBV18; CDR3 DNA: TGTGCCAGCTCACCCAGCGCAGATACGCAGTATTTT; CDR3 protein: CASSPSADTQYF
CDR3 length: 14; clone size: .; D gene: TRBD2; J gene: TRBJ2-3; V gene: TRBV30; CDR3 DNA: TGTGCCTGGGCAGCGGGGGGTACCACAGATACGCAGTATTTT; CDR3 protein: CAWAAGGTTDTQYF
CDR3 length: 18; clone size: .; D gene: TRBD2; J gene: TRBJ2-5; V gene: TRBV25-1; CDR3 DNA: TGTGCCAGCAGTGACGGACTAGCGGGGGGGCCCAGGGAAGAGACCCAGTACTTC; CDR3 protein: CASSDGLAGGPREETQYF
CDR3 length: 14; clone size: .; D gene: .; J gene: TRBJ1-1; V gene: TRBV13; CDR3 DNA: TGTGCCAGCAGCGGTCAGGGTTGGGGCACTGAAGCTTTCTTT; CDR3 protein: CASSGQGWGTEAFF
CDR3 length: 12; clone size: few; D gene: .; J gene: TRBJ1-5; V gene: TRBV19; CDR3 DNA: TGTGCCAGTAGATTCGTCGATCAGCCCCAGCATTTT; CDR3 protein: CASRFVDQPQHF
CDR3 length: 13; clone size: .; D gene: .; J gene: TRBJ2-2; V gene: TRBV2; CDR3 DNA: TGTGCCAGCCACCTAAGCTCATCCGGGGAGCTGTTTTTT; CDR3 protein: CASHLSSSGELFF
CDR3 length: 14; clone size: few; D gene: .; J gene: TRBJ2-7; V gene: TRBV27; CDR3 DNA: TGTGCCAGCAGATCTAACAGGGAAACCTACGAGCAGTACTTC; CDR3 protein: CASRSNRETYEQYF
CDR3 length: 15; clone size: .; D gene: TRBD1; J gene: TRBJ1-5; V gene: TRBV7-9; CDR3 DNA: TGTGCCAGCGGTCAACAGGGGTTCGGGGATCAGCCCCAGCATTTT; CDR3 protein: CASGQQGFGDQPQHF
CDR3 length: 14; clone size: .; D gene: .; J gene: TRBJ2-7; V gene: TRBV7-2; CDR3 DNA: TGTGCCAGCAGCTTTGAGTTATCATCCTACGAGCAGTACTTC; CDR3 protein: CASSFELSSYEQYF
CDR3 length: 15; clone size: .; D gene: TRBD2; J gene: TRBJ2-7; V gene: TRBV5-1; CDR3 DNA: TGCGCCAGCAGCCTGGGGACTAGCGGGGTGTACGAGCAGTACTTC; CDR3 protein: CASSLGTSGVYEQYF
CDR3 length: 13; clone size: .; D gene: .; J gene: TRBJ2-7; V gene: TRBV6-6; CDR3 DNA: TGTGCCAGCAGCCCCTTCGGCTCCTACGAGCAGTACTTC; CDR3 protein: CASSPFGSYEQYF
CDR3 length: 15; clone size: .; D gene: TRBD1; J gene: TRBJ2-3; V gene: TRBV7-2; CDR3 DNA: TGTGCCAGCAGCCGAAGAGGACAGGGGCTGGATACGCAGTATTTT; CDR3 protein: CASSRRGQGLDTQYF
CDR3 length: 15; clone size: .; D gene: .; J gene: TRBJ2-5; V gene: TRBV18; CDR3 DNA: TGTGCCAGCTCACCGAGATGGAGGACGGGGGAGACCCAGTACTTC; CDR3 protein: CASSPRWRTGETQYF
CDR3 length: 13; clone size: few; D gene: .; J gene: TRBJ1-6; V gene: TRBV4-1; CDR3 DNA: TGCGCCAGCAGCCCTAGCCTTAATTCACCCCTCCACTTT; CDR3 protein: CASSPSLNSPLHF
CDR3 length: 17; clone size: .; D gene: TRBD2; J gene: TRBJ2-3; V gene: TRBV5-1; CDR3 DNA: TGCGCCAGCAGCTTGGGGCTAGCGGTATTTAGCACAGATACGCAGTATTTT; CDR3 protein: CASSLGLAVFSTDTQYF
CDR3 length: 11; clone size: .; D gene: TRBD1; J gene: TRBJ2-3; V gene: TRBV2; CDR3 DNA: TGTGCCTGCGGATCGGGACAGGGGCTGTATTTT; CDR3 protein: CACGSGQGLYF
CDR3 length: 16; clone size: .; D gene: TRBD2; J gene: TRBJ2-1; V gene: TRBV29-1; CDR3 DNA: TGCAGCGTTGAAGGGGCCGGGACTAGAAGTTACAATGAGCAGTTCTTC; CDR3 protein: CSVEGAGTRSYNEQFF
CDR3 length: 13; clone size: .; D gene: .; J gene: TRBJ1-1; V gene: TRBV6-1; CDR3 DNA: TGTGCCAGCAGTTCCCTTTTGGACAGTGAAGCTTTCTTT; CDR3 protein: CASSSLLDSEAFF
CDR3 length: 13; clone size: .; D gene: .; J gene: TRBJ1-2; V gene: TRBV6-4; CDR3 DNA: TGTGCCAGCAGTCTTGAGGTTGGCTATGGCTACACCTTC; CDR3 protein: CASSLEVGYGYTF
CDR3 length: 13; clone size: .; D gene: .; J gene: TRBJ1-1; V gene: TRBV5-4; CDR3 DNA: TGTGCCAGCAGCTCTGGGGGGTGGACTGAAGCTTTCTTT; CDR3 protein: CASSSGGWTEAFF
CDR3 length: 15; clone size: .; D gene: .; J gene: TRBJ2-3; V gene: TRBV19; CDR3 DNA: TGTGCCAGTAGTATCGGTACAGGGAGAATGGATACGCAGTATTTT; CDR3 protein: CASSIGTGRMDTQYF
CDR3 length: 14; clone size: .; D gene: .; J gene: TRBJ1-2; V gene: TRBV28; CDR3 DNA: TGTGCCAGCAGGTCTAACGGGGGACGGTATGGCTACACCTTC; CDR3 protein: CASRSNGGRYGYTF
CDR3 length: 14; clone size: once; D gene: .; J gene: TRBJ1-5; V gene: TRBV4-3; CDR3 DNA: TGCGCCAGCAGCCCGGACAATAGCAATCAGCCCCAGCATTTT; CDR3 protein: CASSPDNSNQPQHF
CDR3 length: 13; clone size: once; D gene: .; J gene: TRBJ1-2; V gene: TRBV4-1; CDR3 DNA: TGCGCCAGCAGCCAAGATCGAGAGTATGGCTACACCTTC; CDR3 protein: CASSQDREYGYTF
CDR3 length: 13; clone size: .; D gene: TRBD1; J gene: TRBJ1-2; V gene: TRBV2; CDR3 DNA: TGTGCCAGCACCGAAGCCAGGGGGGACGGCTACACCTTC; CDR3 protein: CASTEARGDGYTF
CDR3 length: 18; clone size: .; D gene: TRBD2; J gene: TRBJ2-1; V gene: TRBV5-1; CDR3 DNA: TGCGCCAGCAGCTTGGTCCCTAGCGGGGGGAGCTCCTACAATGAGCAGTTCTTC; CDR3 protein: CASSLVPSGGSSYNEQFF
CDR3 length: 13; clone size: many; D gene: .; J gene: TRBJ2-2; V gene: TRBV6-4; CDR3 DNA: TGTGCCAGCAGTGACAGGGGCACCGGGGAGCTGTTTTTT; CDR3 protein: CASSDRGTGELFF
CDR3 length: 15; clone size: .; D gene: .; J gene: TRBJ1-4; V gene: TRBV15; CDR3 DNA: TGTGCCACCAGCAGAGTTTGGGGCTTGAATGAAAAACTGTTTTTT; CDR3 protein: CATSRVWGLNEKLFF
CDR3 length: 17; clone size: .; D gene: .; J gene: TRBJ1-6; V gene: TRBV11-2; CDR3 DNA: TGTGCCAGCAGGGACGCCAAGGGGTCCGTCTATAATTCACCCCTCCACTTT; CDR3 protein: CASRDAKGSVYNSPLHF
CDR3 length: 15; clone size: once; D gene: TRBD2; J gene: TRBJ2-5; V gene: TRBV5-1; CDR3 DNA: TGCGCCAGCAGCTTGGAGGGAGGGGCCCGGGAGACCCAGTACTTC; CDR3 protein: CASSLEGGARETQYF
CDR3 length: 14; clone size: .; D gene: TRBD1; J gene: TRBJ2-7; V gene: TRBV15; CDR3 DNA: TGTGCCACCAGCAGGGGGACAGGCTATTACGAGCAGTACTTC; CDR3 protein: CATSRGTGYYEQYF
CDR3 length: 18; clone size: .; D gene: .; J gene: TRBJ1-1; V gene: TRBV4-3; CDR3 DNA: TGCGCCAGCAGCCAAGATTTTATTGGGCTTAGTATGAACACTGAAGCTTTCTTT; CDR3 protein: CASSQDFIGLSMNTEAFF
CDR3 length: 17; clone size: .; D gene: TRBD2; J gene: TRBJ2-3; V gene: TRBV4-1; CDR3 DNA: TGCGCCAGCAGCCCCCTTAAGCGGGGGAGTTCCTCAGATACGCAGTATTTT; CDR3 protein: CASSPLKRGSSSDTQYF
CDR3 length: 15; clone size: .; D gene: .; J gene: TRBJ1-2; V gene: TRBV7-8; CDR3 DNA: TGTGCCACCTCCGAAGTGGCCAGTCCAAACTATGGCTACACCTTC; CDR3 protein: CATSEVASPNYGYTF
CDR3 length: 17; clone size: .; D gene: TRBD2; J gene: TRBJ2-7; V gene: TRBV5-4; CDR3 DNA: TGTGCCTCCCACCCGGGACTAGCGGGGGCAAAATCCTACGAGCAGTACTTC; CDR3 protein: CASHPGLAGAKSYEQYF
CDR3 length: 13; clone size: .; D gene: .; J gene: TRBJ1-1; V gene: TRBV19; CDR3 DNA: TGTGCCAGTAGTGTAGCAGGGAGGACTGAAGCTTTCTTT; CDR3 protein: CASSVAGRTEAFF
CDR3 length: 13; clone size: few; D gene: .; J gene: TRBJ2-7; V gene: TRBV5-1; CDR3 DNA: TGCGCCAGCAGCTTGCAGGGCCCCTACGAGCAGTACTTC; CDR3 protein: CASSLQGPYEQYF
CDR3 length: 14; clone size: .; D gene: .; J gene: TRBJ1-5; V gene: TRBV5-1; CDR3 DNA: TGCGCCAGCAGCTTGGATTCAGGCAATCAGCCCCAGCATTTT; CDR3 protein: CASSLDSGNQPQHF
CDR3 length: 14; clone size: once; D gene: .; J gene: TRBJ2-5; V gene: TRBV2; CDR3 DNA: TGTGCCAGCAGTGAACTCGGGGTTTTTGTGACCCAGTACTTC; CDR3 protein: CASSELGVFVTQYF
CDR3 length: 11; clone size: few; D gene: TRBD1; J gene: TRBJ2-5; V gene: TRBV7-6; CDR3 DNA: TGTGCCAGCAGCGCAGGGGGGACCCAGTACTTC; CDR3 protein: CASSAGGTQYF
CDR3 length: 12; clone size: .; D gene: .; J gene: TRBJ1-2; V gene: TRBV11-2; CDR3 DNA: TGTGCCAGCAGCTTAGCGGGTTATGGCTACACCTTC; CDR3 protein: CASSLAGYGYTF
CDR3 length: 17; clone size: .; D gene: TRBD2; J gene: TRBJ2-3; V gene: TRBV2; CDR3 DNA: TGTGCCAGCAGTGATTCGCGGGGGGGTAGTGGCACAGATACGCAGTATTTT; CDR3 protein: CASSDSRGGSGTDTQYF
CDR3 length: 14; clone size: .; D gene: .; J gene: TRBJ1-4; V gene: TRBV9; CDR3 DNA: TGTGCCAGCAGCGTAGGGGGCCTTCGGGAAAAACTGTTTTTT; CDR3 protein: CASSVGGLREKLFF
CDR3 length: 14; clone size: .; D gene: TRBD1; J gene: TRBJ1-1; V gene: TRBV10-3; CDR3 DNA: TGTGCCATCAGTGAGGGAGGGGGCAGGACTGAAGCTTTCTTT; CDR3 protein: CAISEGGGRTEAFF